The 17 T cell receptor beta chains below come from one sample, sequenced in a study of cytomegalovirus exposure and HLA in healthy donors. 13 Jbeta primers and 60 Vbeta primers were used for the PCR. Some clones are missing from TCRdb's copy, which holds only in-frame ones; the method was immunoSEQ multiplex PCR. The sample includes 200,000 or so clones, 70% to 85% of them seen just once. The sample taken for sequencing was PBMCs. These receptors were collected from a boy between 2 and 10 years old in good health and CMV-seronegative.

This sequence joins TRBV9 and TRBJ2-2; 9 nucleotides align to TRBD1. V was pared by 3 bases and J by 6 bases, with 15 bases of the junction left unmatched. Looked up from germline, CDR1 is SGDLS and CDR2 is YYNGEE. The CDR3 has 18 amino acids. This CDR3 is CASSGGQGKASWAGELFF. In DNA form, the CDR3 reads TGTGCCAGCAGCGGCGGACAGGGGAAGGCCTCATGGGCCGGGGAGCTGTTTTTT.

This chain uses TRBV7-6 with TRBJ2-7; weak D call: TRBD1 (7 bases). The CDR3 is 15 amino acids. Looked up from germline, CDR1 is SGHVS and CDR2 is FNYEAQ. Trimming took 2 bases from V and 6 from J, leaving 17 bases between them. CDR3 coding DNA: TGTGCCAGCAGCTTATTCGGCAGGGGGGTTTCCGAGCAGTACTTC. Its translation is CASSLFGRGVSEQYF.

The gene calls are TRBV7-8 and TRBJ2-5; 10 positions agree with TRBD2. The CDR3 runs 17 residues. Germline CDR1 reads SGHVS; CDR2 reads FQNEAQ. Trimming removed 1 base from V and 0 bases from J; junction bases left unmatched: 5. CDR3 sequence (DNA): TGTGCCAGCAGCTTAGGGTTTCTAGCGGGGGACCAAGAGACCCAGTACTTC. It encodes CASSLGFLAGDQETQYF.

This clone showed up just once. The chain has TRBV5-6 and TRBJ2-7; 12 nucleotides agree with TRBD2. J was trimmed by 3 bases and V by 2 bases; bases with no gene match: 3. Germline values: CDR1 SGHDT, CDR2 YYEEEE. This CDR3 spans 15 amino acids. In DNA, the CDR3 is TGTGCCAGCAGCTTAAAACTAGCGGGGGGCTACGAGCAGTACTTC. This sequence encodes CASSLKLAGGYEQYF.

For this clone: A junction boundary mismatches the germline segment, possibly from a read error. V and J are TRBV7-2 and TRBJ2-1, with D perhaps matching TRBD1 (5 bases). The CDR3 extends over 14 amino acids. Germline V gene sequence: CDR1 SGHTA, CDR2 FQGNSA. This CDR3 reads CASSLWGGVNEQFF. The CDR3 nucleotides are TGTGCCAGCAGCTTATGGGGCGGCGTGAATGAACAGTTCTTC.

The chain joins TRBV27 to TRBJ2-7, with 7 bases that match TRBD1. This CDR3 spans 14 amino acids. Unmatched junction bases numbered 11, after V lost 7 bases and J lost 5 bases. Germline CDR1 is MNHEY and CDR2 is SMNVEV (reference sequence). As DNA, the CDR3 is TGTGCCAGCAAGCCTGTCCAGGGGGTCCACGAGCAGTACTTC. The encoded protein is CASKPVQGVHEQYF.

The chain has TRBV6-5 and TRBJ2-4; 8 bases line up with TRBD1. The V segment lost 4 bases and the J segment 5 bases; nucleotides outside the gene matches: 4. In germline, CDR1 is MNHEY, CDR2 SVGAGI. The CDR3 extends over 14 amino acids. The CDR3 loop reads CASSSRGLENIQYF. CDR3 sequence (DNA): TGTGCCAGCAGTTCCAGGGGGCTTGAAAACATTCAGTACTTC.

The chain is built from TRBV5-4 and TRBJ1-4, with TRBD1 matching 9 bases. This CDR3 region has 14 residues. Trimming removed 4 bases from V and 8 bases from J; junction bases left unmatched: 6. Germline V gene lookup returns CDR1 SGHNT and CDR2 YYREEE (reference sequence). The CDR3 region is CASSRTGDDEKLFF. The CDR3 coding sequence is TGTGCCAGCAGCCGGACAGGGGATGACGAAAAACTGTTTTTT.

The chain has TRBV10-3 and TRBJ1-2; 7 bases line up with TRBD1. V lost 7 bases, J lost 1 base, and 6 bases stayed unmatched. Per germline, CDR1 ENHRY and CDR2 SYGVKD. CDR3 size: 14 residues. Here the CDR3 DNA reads TGTGCCATCACCCCGGGACAGAGTAACTATGGCTACACCTTC. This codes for CAITPGQSNYGYTF.

CDR3 in DNA: TGTGCCAGCAGTGCGGCAGGGTATCATATGGAGACCCAGTACTTC. The encoded protein is CASSAAGYHMETQYF. This rearrangement joins TRBV2 to TRBJ2-5; the D gene is possibly TRBD1 (5 bases). Germline loops: CDR1 SNHLY, CDR2 FYNNEI. Trimming took 4 bases from V and 5 from J, leaving 17 bases between them. This CDR3 comprises 15 residues.

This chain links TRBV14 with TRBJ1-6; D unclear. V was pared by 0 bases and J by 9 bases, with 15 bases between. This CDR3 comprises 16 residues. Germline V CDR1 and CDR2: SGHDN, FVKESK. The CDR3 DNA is TGTGCCAGCAGCCAAGATAGTTGGGCAGGAGGTTCACCCCTCCACTTT. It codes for CASSQDSWAGGSPLHF.

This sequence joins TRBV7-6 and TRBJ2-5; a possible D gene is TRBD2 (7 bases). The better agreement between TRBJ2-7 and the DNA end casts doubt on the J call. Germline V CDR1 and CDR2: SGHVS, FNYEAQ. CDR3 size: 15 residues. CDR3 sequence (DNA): TGTGCCAGCAGCTTACGAGGGGGGGCCACCTACGAGCAGTACTTC. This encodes CASSLRGGATYEQYF.

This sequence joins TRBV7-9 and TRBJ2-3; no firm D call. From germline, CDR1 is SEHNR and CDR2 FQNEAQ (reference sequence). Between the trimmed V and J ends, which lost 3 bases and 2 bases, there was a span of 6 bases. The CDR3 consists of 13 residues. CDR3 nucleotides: TGTGCCAGCAGCTTCGGGTCCACAGATACGCAGTATTTT. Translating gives CASSFGSTDTQYF.

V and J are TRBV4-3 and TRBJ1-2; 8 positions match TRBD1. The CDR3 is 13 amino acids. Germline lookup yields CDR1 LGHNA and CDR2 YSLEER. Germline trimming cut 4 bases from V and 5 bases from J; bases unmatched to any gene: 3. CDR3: CASSRTGRYGYTF. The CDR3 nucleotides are TGCGCCAGCAGCCGGACAGGGCGGTATGGCTACACCTTC.

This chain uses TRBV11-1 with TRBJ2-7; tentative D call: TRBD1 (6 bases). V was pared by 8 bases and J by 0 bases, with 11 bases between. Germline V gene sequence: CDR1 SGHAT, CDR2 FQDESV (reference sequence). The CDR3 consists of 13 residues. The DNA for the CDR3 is TGTGCCAGCGGAAGACAGGACTCCTACGAGCAGTACTTC. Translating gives CASGRQDSYEQYF.

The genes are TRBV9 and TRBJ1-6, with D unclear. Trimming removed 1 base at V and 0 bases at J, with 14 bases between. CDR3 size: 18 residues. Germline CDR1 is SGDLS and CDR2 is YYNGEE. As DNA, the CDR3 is TGTGCCAGCAGCGTAATGCGAGGGAAGAGCTCCTATAATTCACCCCTCCACTTT. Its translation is CASSVMRGKSSYNSPLHF.

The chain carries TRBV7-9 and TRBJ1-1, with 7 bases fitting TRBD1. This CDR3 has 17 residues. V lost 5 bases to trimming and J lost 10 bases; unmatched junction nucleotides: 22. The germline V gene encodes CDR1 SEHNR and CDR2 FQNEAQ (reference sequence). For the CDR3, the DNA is TGTGCCAGCAGCCTAAGAGGTGACAGGGTAGATCCGATTGGAGCTTTCTTT. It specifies CASSLRGDRVDPIGAFF.